These 22 T cell receptor beta chains share one sample of origin, sequenced in a study of blood T cell repertoires in COVID-19. Sequenced by immunoSEQ multiplex PCR; TCRdb stores in-frame clones only, minus some. Altogether approximately 68,000 clones are present, 82% being singletons, with the ten largest covering around a sixth. What was sequenced was peripheral blood. Receptor source: a human donor in a cohort sampled during active COVID-19.

This chain joins TRBV5-1 and TRBJ2-7; 7 nucleotides align to TRBD1. V lost 3 bases and J lost 1; bases outside the gene matches: 1. Germline lookup yields CDR1 SGHRS and CDR2 YFSETQ. The CDR3 is 13 residues long. The CDR3 DNA is TGCGCCAGCAGCTCGGACAGGTCCTACGAGCAGTACTTC. Protein: CASSSDRSYEQYF.

V usage is TRBV25-1 and J usage is TRBJ1-2, with a possible D match to TRBD1 (6 bases). Germline values: CDR1 MGHDK, CDR2 SYGVNS. The CDR3 has 12 amino acids. The CDR3 DNA reads TGTGCTACAATGAACAGGGTTGATGGCTACACCTTC. Protein product: CATMNRVDGYTF.

The CDR3, as DNA: TGTGCCAGCGCCGGCCCGGGGACATGGAGCGGCTACACCTTC. Protein sequence: CASAGPGTWSGYTF. The chain couples TRBV7-9 to TRBJ1-2; perhaps TRBD1 as D (6 bases). Trimming stripped 8 bases from V and 8 bases from J, with 21 bases between. The CDR3 is 14 residues long. CDR1 SEHNR and CDR2 FQNEAQ come from the germline V gene (reference sequence).

This clone appeared once. The junction differs from germline at one of its ends, possibly a read error. J is TRBJ1-1 and V is TRBV30; no clear D gene. This CDR3 spans 12 amino acids. Germline values: CDR1 GTSNPN, CDR2 SVGIG (reference sequence). Written as DNA, the CDR3 is TGTGCCGGGAGGGCCGTGAACACTGAAGCTTTCTTT. Translation gives CAGRAVNTEAFF. The entire variable domain, with the rest obtained from reference TRBV30 and TRBJ1-1, is as follows: SQTIHQWPATLVQPVGSPLSLECTVEGTSNPNLYWYRQAAGRGLQLLFYSVGIGQISSEVPQNLSASRPQDRQFILSSKKLLLSDSGFYLCAGRAVNTEAFFGQGTRLTVV.

This chain uses TRBV7-2 with TRBJ2-3; a possible D gene is TRBD2 (5 bases). The CDR3 runs to 15 residues. The V gene's germline CDR1 is SGHTA and CDR2 FQGNSA. Trimming cost V 1 base and J 4 bases, with 12 bases left between them. CDR3 amino acids: CASSLVGRGADTQYF. In DNA, the CDR3 is TGTGCCAGCAGCTTAGTGGGGAGAGGAGCAGATACGCAGTATTTT.

The chain joins TRBV29-1 to TRBJ2-3; a weak D match, TRBD1 (5 bases). V was shortened by 5 bases and J by 3 bases, with 15 bases between the two germline ends. The CDR3 contains 14 residues. The germline CDR1 and CDR2 sequences are SQVTM and ANQGSEA. In DNA, the CDR3 is TGCAGCGTTCAACGGTCTGGGGCTACAGATACGCAGTATTTT. Its translation is CSVQRSGATDTQYF.

The genes are TRBV20-1 and TRBJ2-7; 8 bases are a match to TRBD1. Germline V CDR1 and CDR2: DFQATT, SNEGSKA (reference sequence). This CDR3 comprises 11 residues. V was clipped by 4 bases and J by 6 bases; unmatched bases: 2. The CDR3 here is CSAIDRGEQYF. CDR3 DNA: TGCAGTGCTATAGACAGGGGCGAGCAGTACTTC.

The gene calls are TRBV4-1 and TRBJ2-7; possible D gene TRBD2, 5 bases. Germline CDR1 MGHRA, CDR2 YSYEKL. This CDR3 has 13 residues. Trimming cost V 1 base and J 9 bases, with 13 bases left between them. The CDR3 DNA reads as TGCGCCAGCAGCCAAGTGGTGGAGGAAGGGCAGTACTTC. This encodes CASSQVVEEGQYF.

This chain links TRBV30 with TRBJ2-2, with D unresolved. The CDR3 totals 13 residues. CDR1 and CDR2 from the germline V gene are GTSNPN and SVGIG (reference sequence). Trimming stripped 4 bases from V and 5 bases from J, with 11 bases between. In nucleotides, the CDR3 is TGTGCCTGGACCCAGACCGGGACCGGGGAGCTGTTTTTT. This translates into CAWTQTGTGELFF. Full variable domain (outside the CDR3, taken from reference TRBV30 and TRBJ2-2): SQTIHQWPATLVQPVGSPLSLECTVEGTSNPNLYWYRQAAGRGLQLLFYSVGIGQISSEVPQNLSASRPQDRQFILSSKKLLLSDSGFYLCAWTQTGTGELFFGEGSRLTVL.

The genes are TRBV30 and TRBJ1-2; TRBD1 agrees at 8 bases. CDR3 size: 12 residues. CDR1 and CDR2 (germline): GTSNPN, SVGIG (reference sequence). Trimming cost V 4 bases and J 7 bases; bases outside gene matches: 5. Here the CDR3 DNA reads TGTGCCTGGAACGGACAGGGTGGTGGCTACACCTTC. Translation gives CAWNGQGGGYTF.

The chain joins TRBV7-9 to TRBJ1-2, with 12 nucleotides matching TRBD1. J gave up 7 bases and V 5 bases, and 5 bases lay outside the gene matches. CDR1 is SEHNR and CDR2 is FQNEAQ in the germline V gene (reference sequence). The CDR3 sequence is 14 residues long. In DNA form, the CDR3 reads TGTGCCAGCAGCCCGGGACAGGGGGCTCTTGGCTACACCTTC. Translation: CASSPGQGALGYTF.

This clone was recorded once. V usage is TRBV25-1 and J usage is TRBJ2-7, with TRBD2 matching 12 bases. Germline-derived CDR1 and CDR2 are MGHDK and SYGVNS. This CDR3 comprises 17 residues. The V gene end was trimmed by 3 bases and the J gene end by 0 bases; junction bases not matched to a gene: 6. Written as DNA, the CDR3 is TGTGCCAGCAGTGACGGGACTAGCGGGCTGAGCTCCTACGAGCAGTACTTC. As protein: CASSDGTSGLSSYEQYF.

J is TRBJ1-2 and V is TRBV19; TRBD1 might be the D (5 bases). This CDR3 region has 12 residues. Per germline, CDR1 LNHDA and CDR2 SQIVND (reference sequence). V lost 7 bases and J lost 7, with 13 bases in between. In DNA, the CDR3 is TGTGCCAGTAAGCAGGGCGATCGTGGCTACACCTTC. This translates into CASKQGDRGYTF. Full variable domain (outside the CDR3, taken from reference TRBV19 and TRBJ1-2): DGGITQSPKYLFRKEGQNVTLSCEQNLNHDAMYWYRQDPGQGLRLIYYSQIVNDFQKGDIAEGYSVSREKKESFPLTVTSAQKNPTAFYLCASKQGDRGYTFGSGTRLTVV.

V gene TRBV18 combines with J gene TRBJ1-2, with 8 bases that match TRBD1. CDR1 is KGHSH, CDR2 LQKENI, per germline. The CDR3 consists of 17 residues. J gave up 4 bases and V 1 base, and 11 bases lay outside the gene matches. The CDR3 spells CASSPLTYRGVAYGYTF. CDR3 DNA: TGTGCCAGCTCACCACTCACGTACAGGGGGGTTGCCTATGGCTACACCTTC.

V gene TRBV19 combines with J gene TRBJ2-7; 7 bases are a match to TRBD1. Germline V gene sequence: CDR1 LNHDA, CDR2 SQIVND (reference sequence). CDR3 length: 13 residues. After removal of 10 bases from V and 1 base from J, the junction contained 7 bases not matched to a gene. In nucleotides, the CDR3 is TGTGCCACCGCGGACAGGAGGTCCTACGAGCAGTACTTC. Amino acid sequence: CATADRRSYEQYF.

The rearrangement joins TRBV13 to TRBJ2-7, with 9 bases matching TRBD1. The CDR3 contains 14 residues. Germline CDR1 is PRHDT and CDR2 is FYEKMQ (reference sequence). V shed 9 bases, J shed 0 bases, and the junction held 6 bases outside the gene matches. The CDR3 bases are TGTGCCAGTCGGACGACAGGGGGCTCCTACGAGCAGTACTTC. Protein sequence: CASRTTGGSYEQYF.

The chain is built from TRBV4-1 and TRBJ2-1; D is undetermined. V gave up 1 base and J gave up 6 bases, with 4 bases separating them. CDR3 size: 12 residues. Per the germline V gene, CDR1 is MGHRA and CDR2 is YSYEKL. The CDR3 nucleotides are TGCGCCAGCAGCCAAGTCAGCAATGAGCAGTTCTTC. It codes for CASSQVSNEQFF.

J is TRBJ2-7 and V is TRBV11-2, with TRBD2 matching over 8 bases. This CDR3 has 14 residues. From germline, CDR1 is SGHAT and CDR2 FQNNGV. With V trimmed by 6 bases and J by 1 base, 5 bases remained unmatched. The CDR3 DNA is TGTGCCAGCAGACCGGGACTAGAATCCTACGAGCAGTACTTC. It is translated as CASRPGLESYEQYF.

The rearrangement uses TRBV30 and TRBJ2-7; TRBD1 might be the D (6 bases). The V end was cut by 0 bases, the J end by 4 bases, with 10 bases between. Germline assignment: CDR1 GTSNPN and CDR2 SVGIG (reference sequence). This CDR3 is 13 amino acids long. CDR3 in DNA: TGTGCCTGGAGTGTAGGGCAGGGGTACGAGCAGTACTTC. This translates into CAWSVGQGYEQYF.

The V gene is TRBV4-1, the J gene TRBJ2-7, with D unresolved. V was trimmed by 1 base and J by 1 base, leaving 8 bases between them. The CDR3 totals 14 residues. CDR1 and CDR2 from the germline V gene are MGHRA and YSYEKL. CDR3 DNA sequence: TGCGCCAGCAGCCAAGGTCCTGTGTCCTACGAGCAGTACTTC. Its translation is CASSQGPVSYEQYF.

This CDR3 reads CASSQDSGVYEQYF. The CDR3, as DNA: TGTGCCAGCAGCCAAGATTCGGGGGTCTACGAGCAGTACTTC. V is TRBV14 and J is TRBJ2-7; D perhaps matches TRBD2 (6 bases). Germline values: CDR1 SGHDN, CDR2 FVKESK. The CDR3 runs to 14 residues. Trimming shortened V by 0 bases and J by 3 bases, and 9 bases separated the two germline ends.

This sequence joins TRBV2 and TRBJ2-1; the match to TRBD1 covers 7 bases. Germline V gene data show CDR1 as SNHLY and CDR2 as FYNNEI. This CDR3 spans 14 amino acids. V lost 3 bases to trimming and J lost 5 bases; unmatched junction nucleotides: 4. Here the CDR3 reads CASSDTGAHNEQFF. CDR3 nucleotides: TGTGCCAGCAGTGACACAGGGGCCCACAATGAGCAGTTCTTC.